This T cell receptor beta chain is from a study of cytomegalovirus exposure and HLA in healthy donors. Findings and caveats of the study: The investigators catalogued 164 TCR beta chains as cytomegalovirus-associated. In a later analysis, a missense DCLRE1C variant was linked to TCR beta V- and J-gene trimming. According to reports, the classifier identified cytomegalovirus status with high specificity and sensitivity. In all likelihood, a cluster of highly shared sequence variants was a sequencing artifact.

Use of 60 Vbeta and 13 Jbeta primers characterized the PCR. Repertoires were generated with immunoSEQ multiplex PCR, while TCRdb's copy carries only in-frame clones and drops some. The sample records 95,000 to 100,000 clones, roughly three quarters being singletons. With 6 bases removed from V and 4 bases from J, the gap between germline ends came to 23 bases. The CDR3 has 16 amino acids. Germline V gives CDR1 SGHNT, CDR2 YYREEE (reference sequence). Comment on this clone: The antigen remains unidentified.

This clonotype originated in a female donor in good health and CMV-seronegative. The V gene is TRBV5-4, the J gene TRBJ2-7, with a tentative D call TRBD2 (6 bases). Sequencing was done on a sample of PBMCs. The CDR3 here is CASTLSGGPAGYEQYF. The CDR3 nucleotides read TGTGCCAGCACCTTAAGCGGAGGGCCCGCTGGATACGAGCAGTACTTC. The full variable domain, its missing parts supplied by reference TRBV5-4 and TRBJ2-7, is ETGVTQSPTHLIKTRGQQVTLRCSSQSGHNTVSWYQQALGQGPQFIFQYYREEENGRGNFPPRFSGLQFPNYSSELNVNALELDDSALYLCASTLSGGPAGYEQYFGPGTRLTVT.